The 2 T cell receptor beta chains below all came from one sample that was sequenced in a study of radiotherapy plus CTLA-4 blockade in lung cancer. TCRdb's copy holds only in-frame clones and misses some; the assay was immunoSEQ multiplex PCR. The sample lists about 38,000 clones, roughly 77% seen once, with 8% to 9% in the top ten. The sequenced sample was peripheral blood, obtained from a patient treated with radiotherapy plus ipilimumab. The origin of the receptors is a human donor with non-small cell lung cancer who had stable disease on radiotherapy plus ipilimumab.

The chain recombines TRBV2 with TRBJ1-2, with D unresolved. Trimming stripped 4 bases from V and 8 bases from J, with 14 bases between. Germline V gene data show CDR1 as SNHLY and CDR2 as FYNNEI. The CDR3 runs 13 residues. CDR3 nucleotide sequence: TGTGCCAGCAGTGGGGAGAAGGTCGGCGGCTACACCTTC. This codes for CASSGEKVGGYTF. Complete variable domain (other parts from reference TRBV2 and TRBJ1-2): EPEVTQTPSHQVTQMGQEVILRCVPISNHLYFYWYRQILGQKVEFLVSFYNNEISEKSEIFDDQFSVERPDGSNFTLKIRSTKLEDSAMYFCASSGEKVGGYTFGSGTRLTVV.

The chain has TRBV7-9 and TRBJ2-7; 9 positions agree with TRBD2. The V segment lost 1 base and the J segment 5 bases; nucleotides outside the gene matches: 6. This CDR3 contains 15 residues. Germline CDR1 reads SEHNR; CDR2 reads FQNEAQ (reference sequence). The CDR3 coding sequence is TGTGCCAGCAGCTTAGTTGCGGGGGGGCCCCACGAGCAGTACTTC. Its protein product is CASSLVAGGPHEQYF.